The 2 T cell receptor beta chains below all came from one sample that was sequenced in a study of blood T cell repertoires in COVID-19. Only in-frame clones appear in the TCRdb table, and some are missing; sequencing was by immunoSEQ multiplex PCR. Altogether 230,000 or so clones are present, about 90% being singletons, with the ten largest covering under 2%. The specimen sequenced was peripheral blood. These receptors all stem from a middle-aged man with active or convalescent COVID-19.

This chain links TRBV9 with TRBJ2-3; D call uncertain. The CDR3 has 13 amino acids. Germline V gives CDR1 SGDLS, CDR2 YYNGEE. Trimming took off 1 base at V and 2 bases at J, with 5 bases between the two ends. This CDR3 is CASSVQITDTQYF. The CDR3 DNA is TGTGCCAGCAGCGTACAGATCACAGATACGCAGTATTTT.

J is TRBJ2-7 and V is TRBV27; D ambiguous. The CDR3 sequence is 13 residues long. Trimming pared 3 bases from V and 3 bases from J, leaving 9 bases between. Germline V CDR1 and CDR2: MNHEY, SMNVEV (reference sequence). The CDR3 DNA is TGTGCCAGCAGTTTCGGAGCAGTCTACGAGCAGTACTTC. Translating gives CASSFGAVYEQYF.